This T cell receptor beta chain was documented in a study of CD8 T cells in ankylosing spondylitis. In making TCR beta libraries, quantitative 5'-RACE with molecular barcodes was used. Using its own MiXCR run on the 5' RACE reads, TCRdb lists one record per CDR3 protein. Of 150,000 to 200,000 distinct CDR3 sequences detected, approximately 10% appear once; the ten largest clones hold 25% to 30%. This clonotype showed up just a few times. Sequenced: blood, either unsorted or a sorted T cell fraction (not recorded which). This TCR was sampled from a male donor with ankylosing spondylitis or in good health (not recorded which).

CDR3 amino acids: CASSPLPGHTQETQYF. CDR3 sequence (DNA): TGTGCCAGCTCACCACTTCCGGGACACACCCAAGAGACCCAGTACTTC. The gene calls are TRBV18 and TRBJ2-5, with D possibly matching TRBD1 (6 bases). The V end lost 1 base, the J end lost 1 base, and 13 bases lay between the germline ends. Per germline, CDR1 KGHSH and CDR2 LQKENI. CDR3 length equals 16 residues.